One sample yielded the 25 T cell receptor beta chains listed below, sequenced in a study of monozygotic twins with inflammatory bowel disease. TCRdb reworked the 5' RACE reads into one entry per CDR3 protein, no DNA. The sample's table shows some 150,000 distinct CDR3 sequences. Source material: blood. The source is a human donor with ulcerative colitis or Crohn's disease, or a healthy co-twin of an affected twin (not recorded which).

The chain joins TRBV20-1 to TRBJ1-2; without DNA, the TCRdb call of TRBD1 cannot be checked. This CDR3 contains 12 residues. Germline values: CDR1 DFQATT, CDR2 SNEGSKA (reference sequence). CDR3 residues: CSASGGFYGYTF.

The chain couples TRBV5-1 to TRBJ1-1; TCRdb selects TRBD1, and the lack of DNA leaves this call unchecked. CDR1 and CDR2 (germline): SGHRS, YFSETQ. This CDR3 is built from 14 residues. The CDR3 spells CASSSTTGNTEAFF.

The V call is TRBV5-6, the J call TRBJ2-3; TCRdb reports TRBD1, a call that lacks DNA to check it against. Germline lookup yields CDR1 SGHDT and CDR2 YYEEEE. This CDR3 region has 15 residues. This CDR3 is CASSFDRGYTDTQYF.

The genes are TRBV15 and TRBJ1-6; TCRdb's D gene call, TRBD1, goes unchecked for lack of DNA. CDR3 length: 15 residues. CDR1 and CDR2 from the germline V gene are LNHNV and YYDKDF (reference sequence). The CDR3 reads CATSMLRGGDSPLHF.

The V gene is TRBV18, the J gene TRBJ1-2; the TCRdb D gene call, TRBD1, has no DNA to confirm it. Germline values: CDR1 KGHSH, CDR2 LQKENI. The CDR3 has 11 residues. The CDR3 is CASSGTGGYTF.

The J gene is TRBJ2-1, the V gene TRBV7-3; TCRdb's assignment of TRBD1 cannot be checked, as there is no DNA. Germline V gene data show CDR1 as SGHTA and CDR2 as FQGTGA. The CDR3 has 17 amino acids. The CDR3 region is CASSFHSSSTREKEQFF.

This rearrangement joins TRBV20-1 to TRBJ2-2; without DNA, the TCRdb call of TRBD1 cannot be checked. CDR3 length: 12 residues. Germline CDR1 is DFQATT and CDR2 is SNEGSKA (reference sequence). CDR3 amino acids: CSAYRGGGELFF.

The V call is TRBV20-1, the J call TRBJ1-2; TCRdb's D gene call, TRBD1, goes unchecked for lack of DNA. This CDR3 is built from 12 residues. Germline V CDR1 and CDR2: DFQATT, SNEGSKA (reference sequence). CDR3 region: CSATQGVYGYTF.

This chain joins TRBV12-3 or TRBV12-4 and TRBJ2-6. CDR3 length: 12 residues. CDR3 amino acids: CASSPGANVLTF.

The V call is TRBV3-1, the J call TRBJ1-6; TCRdb names TRBD1, which stays unverified in the absence of DNA. CDR3 size: 14 residues. CDR1 and CDR2 from the germline V gene are LGHDT and YNNKEL (reference sequence). The CDR3 protein is CASSQGQVNSPLHF.

The chain joins TRBV3-1 to TRBJ1-5; TCRdb proposes TRBD1, but this gene call is untestable without DNA. CDR3 size: 13 residues. Germline CDR1 LGHDT, CDR2 YNNKEL (reference sequence). CDR3 residues: CASSPTGDQPQHF.

The chain carries TRBV7-2 and TRBJ2-7; TCRdb's assignment of TRBD1 cannot be checked, as there is no DNA. The CDR3 is 16 amino acids. Germline loops: CDR1 SGHTA, CDR2 FQGNSA. The CDR3 loop reads CASSLGRTGFPYEQYF.

The J gene is TRBJ2-5, the V gene TRBV24-1; the D gene TCRdb calls, TRBD2, cannot be checked with no DNA. CDR3 length equals 17 residues. CDR1 and CDR2 from the germline V gene are KGHDR and SFDVKD. CDR3 sequence reads: CATSEPRTSGSKETQYF.

The chain combines TRBV5-1 with TRBJ1-1; TCRdb designates TRBD1, a call that cannot be tested without DNA. The CDR3 is 16 amino acids. Germline CDR1 SGHRS, CDR2 YFSETQ. CDR3 region: CASSGAGTGGHTEAFF.

The chain has TRBV18 and TRBJ1-5. Germline lookup yields CDR1 KGHSH and CDR2 LQKENI. The CDR3 contains 14 residues. The CDR3 loop reads CASSSGLGNQPQHF.

The chain uses TRBV5-5 and TRBJ2-2; TCRdb gives TRBD1 as the D gene, but with no DNA this cannot be confirmed. The CDR3 sequence is 14 residues long. From germline, CDR1 is SGHKS and CDR2 YYEKEE (reference sequence). The chain's CDR3 is CASSRLGVTGELFF. The variable domain in full, with the rest retrieved from reference TRBV5-5 and TRBJ2-2, is DAGVTQSPTHLIKTRGQQVTLRCSPISGHKSVSWYQQVLGQGPQFIFQYYEKEERGRGNFPDRFSARQFPNYSSELNVNALLLGDSALYLCASSRLGVTGELFFGEGSRLTVL.

V is TRBV10-1 and J is TRBJ2-5; the TRBD1 assignment by TCRdb is unverifiable without DNA. Germline CDR1 reads WNHNN; CDR2 reads SYGVQD (reference sequence). The CDR3 loop spans 15 amino acids. CDR3 protein: CASSESGDAQETQYF.

The gene calls are TRBV5-8 and TRBJ2-5; TCRdb reports TRBD2, a call that lacks DNA to check it against. In germline, CDR1 is SGHTS, CDR2 YDEGEE. The CDR3 extends over 13 amino acids. CDR3: CASSGTSRETQYF.

This chain uses TRBV6-1 with TRBJ2-7. Germline CDR1 MNHNS, CDR2 SASEGT. This CDR3 is 13 amino acids long. CDR3: CASSDHWGYEQYF.

This chain links TRBV5-4 with TRBJ1-2. CDR3 length equals 14 residues. Germline loops: CDR1 SGHNT, CDR2 YYREEE (reference sequence). CDR3 amino acids: CASSLDLGMDGYTF.

CDR3 loop: CAWTQGLNTEAFF. V gene TRBV30 combines with J gene TRBJ1-1; TCRdb lists TRBD1, though no DNA is available to test this call. Germline CDR1 reads GTSNPN; CDR2 reads SVGIG (reference sequence). The CDR3 runs to 13 residues. The full variable domain, in which reference TRBV30 and TRBJ1-1 provide the parts outside the CDR3, is SQTIHQWPATLVQPVGSPLSLECTVEGTSNPNLYWYRQAAGRGLQLLFYSVGIGQISSEVPQNLSASRPQDRQFILSSKKLLLSDSGFYLCAWTQGLNTEAFFGQGTRLTVV.

This chain uses TRBV6-5 with TRBJ2-2; TCRdb gives TRBD2 as the D gene, but with no DNA this cannot be confirmed. Germline CDR1 MNHEY, CDR2 SVGAGI. This CDR3 region has 19 residues. CDR3 in amino acids: CASSTQPRRSFGGGEELFF.

V gene TRBV20-1 combines with J gene TRBJ1-6. CDR3 length equals 13 residues. Germline V gives CDR1 DFQATT, CDR2 SNEGSKA (reference sequence). The CDR3: CSARDRSNSPLHF.

This chain links TRBV4-3 with TRBJ1-2; absent DNA, TCRdb's TRBD1 call cannot be checked. In germline, CDR1 is LGHNA, CDR2 YSLEER. The CDR3 is 14 residues long. CDR3 amino acids: CASSPSGQLYGYTF.

The chain links TRBV20-1 to TRBJ1-4. The CDR3 spans 19 residues. Germline CDR1 reads DFQATT; CDR2 reads SNEGSKA (reference sequence). CDR3 residues: CSARGNGAQPDATNEKLFF.